The clone carrying this T cell receptor beta chain was seen only a few times. Antigen unknown. The data are from a study of cytotoxic CD8 clonotypes in ibrutinib-treated CLL. Study at large: The patient breakdown showed around 10 relapsed/refractory and about 16 treatment-naive cases, with 17 IGHV unmutated. Per sample, productive templates averaged around 260,000 and productive rearrangements averaged about 92,000. Study observations and caveats: Clonality at baseline surpassed age-matched healthy donors and tracked circulating CD8+ T-cell counts.

Repertoires were generated with immunoSEQ multiplex PCR, while TCRdb's copy carries only in-frame clones and drops some. Among around 310,000 clones listed, 70% to 80% were seen once. Cryopreserved PBMCs provided 2 to 2.5 micrograms of genomic DNA for the TCR beta libraries. The CDR3 runs 11 residues. Germline-derived CDR1 and CDR2 are DFQATT and SNEGSKA (reference sequence). V lost 7 bases, J lost 3 bases, and 10 bases lay in between. This clonotype was obtained from a human donor with chronic lymphocytic leukemia. The sample consisted of PBMCs, taken before ibrutinib treatment. This chain connects TRBV20-1 to TRBJ2-7, with D uncertain. CDR3 loop: CSVPFVYEQYF. Here the CDR3 DNA reads TGCAGTGTTCCTTTCGTCTACGAGCAGTACTTC.